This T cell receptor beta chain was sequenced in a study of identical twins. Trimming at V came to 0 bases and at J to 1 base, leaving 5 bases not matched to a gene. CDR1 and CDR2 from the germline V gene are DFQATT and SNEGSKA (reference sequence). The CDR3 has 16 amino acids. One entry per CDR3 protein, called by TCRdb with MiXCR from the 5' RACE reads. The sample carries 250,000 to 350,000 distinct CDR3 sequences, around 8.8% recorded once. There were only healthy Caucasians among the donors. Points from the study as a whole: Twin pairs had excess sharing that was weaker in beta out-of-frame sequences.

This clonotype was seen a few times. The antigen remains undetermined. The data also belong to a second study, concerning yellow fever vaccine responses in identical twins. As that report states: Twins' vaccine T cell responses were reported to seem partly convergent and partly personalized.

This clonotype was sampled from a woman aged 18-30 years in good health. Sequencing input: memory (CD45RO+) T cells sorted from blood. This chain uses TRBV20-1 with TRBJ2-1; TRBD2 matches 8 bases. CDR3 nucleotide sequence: TGCAGTGCTAGAGAGGAGCGGGAGTCTTCCTACAATGAGCAGTTCTTC. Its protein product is CSAREERESSYNEQFF.